This TCR beta chain is from a study of T and B cells in COVID-19 patients. On the study more broadly: Active-infection patients were older, median around 62 years, than recovered patients, median about 32 years.

Multiplex PCR with BIOMED2 TRB-A/B primer pools amplified TRB rearrangements. TCRdb reprocessed the multiplex PCR reads via MiXCR and lists one record per CDR3 protein. The table lists 10,000 to 15,000 distinct CDR3 sequences, 30% of them singletons. From blood, roughly 220-550 ng of genomic DNA served as TRB template. This TCR derives from a human donor who had recovered from COVID-19. Material: blood.

The CDR3 coding sequence is TGCGCCAGCAGCTTGGGACATATCGAAAAACTGTTTTTT. Its translation: CASSLGHIEKLFF. The chain combines TRBV5-1 with TRBJ1-4; no clear D gene. The length of the CDR3 is 13 residues. V lost 0 bases to trimming and J lost 8 bases, with 8 bases between them. Germline V CDR1 and CDR2: SGHRS, YFSETQ.